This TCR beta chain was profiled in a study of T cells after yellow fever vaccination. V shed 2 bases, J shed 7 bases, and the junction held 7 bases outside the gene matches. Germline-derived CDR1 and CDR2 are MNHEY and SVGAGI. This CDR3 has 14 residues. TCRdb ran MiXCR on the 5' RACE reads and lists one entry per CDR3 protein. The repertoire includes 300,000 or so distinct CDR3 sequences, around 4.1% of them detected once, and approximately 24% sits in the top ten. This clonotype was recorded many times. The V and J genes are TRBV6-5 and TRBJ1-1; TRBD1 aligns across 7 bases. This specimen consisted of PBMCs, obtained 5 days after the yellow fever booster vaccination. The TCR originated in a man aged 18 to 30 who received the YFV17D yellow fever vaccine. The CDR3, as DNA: TGTGCCAGCAGTTACGCGAGGGGACAGTTTGAAGCTTTCTTT. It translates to CASSYARGQFEAFF.